This paragraph reports one T cell receptor (beta chain). This sample is part of a study of blood T cells in healthy people across ages. Using a J-beta primer mix together with a sample-barcoded 5' primer, a second PCR was run for roughly 6 to 11 cycles. In TCRdb, the 5' RACE reads were re-called with MiXCR into one record per CDR3 protein. The repertoire holds about 600,000 distinct CDR3 sequences, with around 48% as singletons. The CDR3 has 13 amino acids. Trimming took 4 bases from V and 6 from J; bases not matched to a gene: 7. Germline-derived CDR1 and CDR2 are SQVTM and ANQGSEA. Specimen: blood. This receptor was identified in a man at least 80 years old in good health. The chain has TRBV29-1 and TRBJ2-7; 9 nucleotides align to TRBD2. The CDR3 region is CSVAVSGSREQYF. CDR3 bases: TGCAGCGTTGCGGTTAGCGGGAGCCGCGAGCAGTACTTC.